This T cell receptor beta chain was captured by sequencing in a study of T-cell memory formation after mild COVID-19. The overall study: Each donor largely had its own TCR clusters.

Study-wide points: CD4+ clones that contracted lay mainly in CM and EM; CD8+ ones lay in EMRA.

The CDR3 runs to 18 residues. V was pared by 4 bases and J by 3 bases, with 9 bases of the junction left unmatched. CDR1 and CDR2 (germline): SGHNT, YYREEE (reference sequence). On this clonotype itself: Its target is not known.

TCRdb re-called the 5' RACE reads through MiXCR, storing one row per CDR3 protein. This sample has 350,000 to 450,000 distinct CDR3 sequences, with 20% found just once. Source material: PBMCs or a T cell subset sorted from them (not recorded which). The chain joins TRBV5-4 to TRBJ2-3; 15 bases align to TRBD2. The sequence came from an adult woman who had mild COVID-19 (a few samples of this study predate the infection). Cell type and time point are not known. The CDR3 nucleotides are TGTGCCAGCAGCCGGCGGACTAGCGGGAGGGTAGGGACAGATACGCAGTATTTT. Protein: CASSRRTSGRVGTDTQYF.